The next 9 T cell receptor beta chains were all read from a single sample in a study of control samples from healthy donors and cancer patients (TCRdb year 2020). Receptors were amplified or captured by the immunoSEQ multiplex PCR assay. TCRdb re-hosts the immuneACCESS table, in-frame sequences only. Its copies lack some clones; in the studies checked, an unresolved V gene accounts for under half of them, and the cause for the rest is not known. In all, the sample holds tens of thousands of clones, and 75% to 95% of those were seen once. In total, the top ten clones hold 15% to 20% of the sample. The source material was blood. The receptors derive from a man in his fifties or sixties in good health.

The chain joins TRBV11-2 to TRBJ2-7, with a weak D call TRBD2 (5 bases). Germline-derived CDR1 and CDR2 are SGHAT and FQNNGV. There are 12 residues in the CDR3. V was clipped by 7 bases and J by 4 bases, with 11 bases between them. The CDR3 DNA sequence: TGTGCCAGCACCCTTGGAGGATACGAGCAGTACTTC. It is translated as CASTLGGYEQYF.

This chain connects TRBV29-1 to TRBJ1-3; TRBD1 might be the D (6 bases). The CDR3 is 13 amino acids. The germline CDR1 and CDR2 sequences are SQVTM and ANQGSEA. V lost 7 bases to trimming and J lost 2 bases, with 12 bases between them. The CDR3 region is CSGLRGPGNTIYF. The CDR3 DNA follows: TGCAGCGGGCTCAGGGGACCTGGAAACACCATATATTTT.

The V call is TRBV27, the J call TRBJ1-4, with no clear D. CDR1 and CDR2 (germline): MNHEY, SMNVEV (reference sequence). V was clipped by 4 bases and J by 6 bases, with 15 bases between them. CDR3 length: 15 residues. CDR3 coding DNA: TGTGCCAGCAGTTCCTCTATTGGTTGGGATGAAAAACTGTTTTTT. Amino acid sequence: CASSSSIGWDEKLFF.

The chain carries TRBV29-1 and TRBJ1-5; no firm D call. Germline V gives CDR1 SQVTM, CDR2 ANQGSEA. The CDR3 is 14 amino acids. With 6 bases removed from V and 4 bases from J, the gap between germline ends came to 16 bases. The CDR3 region has the DNA TGCAGCGTCCAAGTGGAAGGCGGGAATCAGCCCCAGCATTTT. Translated, it gives CSVQVEGGNQPQHF.

This chain uses TRBV5-5 with TRBJ2-7, with 10 bases that match TRBD1. Germline loops: CDR1 SGHKS, CDR2 YYEKEE (reference sequence). Germline trimming cut 3 bases from V and 4 bases from J; bases unmatched to any gene: 7. The CDR3 contains 15 residues. CDR3 coding DNA: TGTGCCAGCAGCTATCCGGGACAGGGGATTTACGAGCAGTACTTC. This translates into CASSYPGQGIYEQYF. Full variable domain (outside the CDR3, taken from reference TRBV5-5 and TRBJ2-7): DAGVTQSPTHLIKTRGQQVTLRCSPISGHKSVSWYQQVLGQGPQFIFQYYEKEERGRGNFPDRFSARQFPNYSSELNVNALLLGDSALYLCASSYPGQGIYEQYFGPGTRLTVT.

As regards this clone: The same CDR3 arises from other DNA sequences in this sample as well. The rearrangement joins TRBV6-5 to TRBJ1-1; a possible D gene is TRBD1 (5 bases). The CDR3 has 11 residues. Trimming shortened V by 6 bases and J by 5 bases, and 7 bases separated the two germline ends. Germline lookup yields CDR1 MNHEY and CDR2 SVGAGI. CDR3 in amino acids: CASRRGTEAFF. CDR3 in DNA: TGTGCCAGCAGGCGGGGGACTGAAGCTTTCTTT.

The chain is built from TRBV7-2 and TRBJ1-1; 7 bases fit TRBD1. The CDR3 is 15 residues long. The J segment lost 4 bases and the V segment lost 4 bases, leaving 9 bases of the junction unmatched. Germline V gene lookup returns CDR1 SGHTA and CDR2 FQGNSA. The CDR3, as DNA: TGTGCCAGCAGCTCAATCGACAGGGTGATCACTGAAGCTTTCTTT. Amino acid sequence: CASSSIDRVITEAFF.

The chain employs TRBV12-3 or TRBV12-4 and TRBJ1-3; maybe TRBD1 (6 bases). The V end lost 6 bases, the J end lost 0 bases, and 6 bases lay between the germline ends. The CDR3 consists of 13 residues. CDR3 sequence: CASRTGSGNTIYF. The DNA of the CDR3 is TGTGCCAGCAGGACAGGCTCTGGAAACACCATATATTTT.

The chain joins TRBV2 to TRBJ1-1; TRBD1 might be the D (5 bases). The V end was cut by 6 bases, the J end by 5 bases, with 16 bases between. The CDR3 extends over 14 amino acids. Germline V gives CDR1 SNHLY, CDR2 FYNNEI. This CDR3 reads CASRPREGGTEAFF. In DNA, the CDR3 is TGTGCCAGCAGACCCAGGGAAGGTGGAACTGAAGCTTTCTTT. The whole variable domain, filled in from reference TRBV2 and TRBJ1-1, reads EPEVTQTPSHQVTQMGQEVILRCVPISNHLYFYWYRQILGQKVEFLVSFYNNEISEKSEIFDDQFSVERPDGSNFTLKIRSTKLEDSAMYFCASRPREGGTEAFFGQGTRLTVV.